This T cell receptor beta chain was captured by sequencing in a study of blood T cell repertoires in COVID-19. In the study overall: Collection of acute and convalescent COVID-19 samples took place in the United States, Italy and Spain. T cells, B-cell-depleted T cells, or PBMCs supplied cDNA or gDNA.

The table came from immunoSEQ multiplex PCR; TCRdb's copy has only in-frame clones and leaves some out. The sample lists about 160,000 clones, over 80% occurring once. V dropped 4 bases and J dropped 8; count of bases not matched to a gene: 8. From germline, CDR1 is SGHTA and CDR2 FQGTGA. This CDR3 is 14 amino acids long. The chain uses TRBV7-3 and TRBJ1-2; 9 nucleotides agree with TRBD1. Material for sequencing was peripheral blood. This receptor was taken from a woman aged 55-70 years with acute or convalescent COVID-19. CDR3 loop: CASSCKGQGKGYTF. The CDR3 nucleotides read TGTGCCAGCAGCTGTAAGGGACAGGGTAAGGGCTACACCTTC.